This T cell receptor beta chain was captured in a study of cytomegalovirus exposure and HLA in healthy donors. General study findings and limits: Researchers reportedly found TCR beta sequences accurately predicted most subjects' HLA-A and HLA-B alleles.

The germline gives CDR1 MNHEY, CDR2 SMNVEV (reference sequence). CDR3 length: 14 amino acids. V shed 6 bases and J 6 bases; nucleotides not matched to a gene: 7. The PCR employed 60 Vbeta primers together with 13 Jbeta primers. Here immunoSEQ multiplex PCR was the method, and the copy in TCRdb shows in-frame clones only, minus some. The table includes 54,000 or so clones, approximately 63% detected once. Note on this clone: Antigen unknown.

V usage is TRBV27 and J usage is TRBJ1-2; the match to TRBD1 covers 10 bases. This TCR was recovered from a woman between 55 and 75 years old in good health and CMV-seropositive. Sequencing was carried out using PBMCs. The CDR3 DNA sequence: TGTGCCAGCAGACGACAGGGGGCGGGCGATGGCTACACCTTC. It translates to CASRRQGAGDGYTF.